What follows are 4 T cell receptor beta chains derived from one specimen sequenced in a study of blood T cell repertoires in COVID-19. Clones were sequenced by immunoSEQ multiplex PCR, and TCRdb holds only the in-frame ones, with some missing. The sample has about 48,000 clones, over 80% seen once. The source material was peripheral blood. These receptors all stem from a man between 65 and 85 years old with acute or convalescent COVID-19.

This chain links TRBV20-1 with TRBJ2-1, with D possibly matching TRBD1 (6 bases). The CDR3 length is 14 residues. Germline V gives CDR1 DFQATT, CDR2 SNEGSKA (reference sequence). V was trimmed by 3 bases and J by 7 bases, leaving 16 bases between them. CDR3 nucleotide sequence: TGCAGTGCTAGTCTGGACAGCTCTTGGAATGAGCAGTTCTTC. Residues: CSASLDSSWNEQFF.

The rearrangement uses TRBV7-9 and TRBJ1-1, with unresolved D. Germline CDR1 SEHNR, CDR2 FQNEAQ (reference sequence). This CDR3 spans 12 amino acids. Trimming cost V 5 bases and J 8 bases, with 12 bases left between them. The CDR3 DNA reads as TGTGCCAGCAGCCGTGGCTCCTCGGAAGCTTTCTTT. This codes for CASSRGSSEAFF.

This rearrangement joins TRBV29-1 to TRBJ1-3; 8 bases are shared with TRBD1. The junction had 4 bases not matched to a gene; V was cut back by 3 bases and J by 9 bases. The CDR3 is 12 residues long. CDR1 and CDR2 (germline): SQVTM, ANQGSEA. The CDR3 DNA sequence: TGCAGCGTTGACAGGGGGCGAACCACCATATATTTT. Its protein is CSVDRGRTTIYF.

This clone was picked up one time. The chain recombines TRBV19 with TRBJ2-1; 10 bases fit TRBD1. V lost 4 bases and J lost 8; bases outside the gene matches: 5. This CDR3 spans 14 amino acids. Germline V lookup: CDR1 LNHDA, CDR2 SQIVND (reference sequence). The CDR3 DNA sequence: TGTGCCAGTAGTACCCGACAGGGGGCTGATGAGCAGTTCTTC. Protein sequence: CASSTRQGADEQFF.